Here is one TCR beta chain with its context. Its target is unknown. Germline V gene sequence: CDR1 LNHDA, CDR2 SQIVND (reference sequence). Trimming cost V 5 bases and J 4 bases; bases outside gene matches: 14. The CDR3 consists of 18 residues. The time point was: pretreatment peripheral blood. The data stem from a study of PD-L1 blockade in urothelial cancer. Whole-study findings and limits: Pretreatment blood TCR clonality under the median forecast improved survival.

The protocol was immunoSEQ multiplex PCR, while the TCRdb copy is restricted to in-frame clones and leaves out a portion. The table shows roughly 100,000 clones, with roughly 90% occurring only once. This chain joins TRBV19 and TRBJ2-7; 13 bases are shared with TRBD2. The material sequenced was PBMCs, taken around atezolizumab (anti-PD-L1) treatment. This sequence originates from a woman of 80 years or more with urothelial cancer. DNA of the CDR3: TGTGCCAGTAGTTCTATGGGGACTAGCGGGAATTCGCGGTACGAGCAGTACTTC. Translating gives CASSSMGTSGNSRYEQYF. Based on the CDR3 plus reference TRBV19 and TRBJ2-7, the full variable domain is DGGITQSPKYLFRKEGQNVTLSCEQNLNHDAMYWYRQDPGQGLRLIYYSQIVNDFQKGDIAEGYSVSREKKESFPLTVTSAQKNPTAFYLCASSSMGTSGNSRYEQYFGPGTRLTVT.